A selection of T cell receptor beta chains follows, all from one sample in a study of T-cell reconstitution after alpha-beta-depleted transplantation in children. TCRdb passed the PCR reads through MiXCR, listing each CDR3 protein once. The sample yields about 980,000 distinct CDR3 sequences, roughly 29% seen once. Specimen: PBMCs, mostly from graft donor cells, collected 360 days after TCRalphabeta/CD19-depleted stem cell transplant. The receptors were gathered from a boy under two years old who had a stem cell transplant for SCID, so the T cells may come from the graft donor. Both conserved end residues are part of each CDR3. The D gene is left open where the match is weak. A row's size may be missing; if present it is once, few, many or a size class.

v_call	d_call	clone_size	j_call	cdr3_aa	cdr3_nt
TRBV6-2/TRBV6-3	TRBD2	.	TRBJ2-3	CASSPGLAGGATSTDTQYF	TGTGCCAGCAGCCCGGGACTAGCGGGGGGGGCGACTAGCACAGATACGCAGTATTTT
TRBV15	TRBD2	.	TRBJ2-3	CATSRTSNSVGGGNTQYF	TGTGCCACCAGCAGGACTAGCAACTCGGTCGGGGGAGGAAATACGCAGTATTTT
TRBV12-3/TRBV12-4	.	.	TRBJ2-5	CASSWAVETQYF	TGTGCCAGCAGTTGGGCGGTAGAGACCCAGTACTTC
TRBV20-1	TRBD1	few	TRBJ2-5	CSASADRGVPGETQYF	TGCAGTGCTAGTGCGGACAGGGGCGTCCCGGGGGAGACCCAGTACTTC
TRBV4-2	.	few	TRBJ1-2	CASSQQGEDGYTF	TGTGCCAGCAGCCAACAGGGAGAAGATGGCTACACCTTC
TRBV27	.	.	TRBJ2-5	CASSLQDQETQYF	TGTGCCAGCAGTTTACAGGACCAAGAGACCCAGTACTTC
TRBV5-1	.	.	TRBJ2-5	CASRGGTLQETQYF	TGCGCCAGCAGGGGAGGTACTCTACAAGAGACCCAGTACTTC
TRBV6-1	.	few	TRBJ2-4	CASSESDSLNIQYF	TGTGCCAGCAGTGAATCCGACAGTTTAAACATTCAGTACTTC
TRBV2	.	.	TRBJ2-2	CASMRAETNTGELFF	TGTGCCAGCATGCGGGCAGAAACGAACACCGGGGAGCTGTTTTTT
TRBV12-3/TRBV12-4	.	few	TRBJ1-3	CASSSQLSFGNTIYF	TGTGCCAGCAGCTCACAGCTGAGTTTTGGAAACACCATATATTTT
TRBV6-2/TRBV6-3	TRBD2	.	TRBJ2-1	CASSYSGLAGSLNEQFF	TGTGCCAGCAGTTACTCGGGGCTAGCGGGGTCTCTCAATGAGCAGTTCTTC
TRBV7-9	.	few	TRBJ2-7	CASSLDVRGFEQYF	TGTGCCAGCAGCTTAGATGTACGAGGGTTCGAGCAGTACTTC
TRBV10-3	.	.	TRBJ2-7	CAISGGMGEQYF	TGTGCCATCAGTGGGGGGATGGGGGAGCAGTACTTC
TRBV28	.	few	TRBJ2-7	CASRDRQTFYEQYF	TGTGCCAGCCGCGACAGACAAACCTTCTACGAGCAGTACTTC
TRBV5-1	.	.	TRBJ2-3	CASSLPKTSDADTQYF	TGCGCCAGCAGCTTGCCCAAAACGAGCGACGCAGATACGCAGTATTTT
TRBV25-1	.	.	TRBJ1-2	CASRPSRDYGYTF	TGTGCCAGCAGACCATCCAGGGACTATGGCTACACCTTC
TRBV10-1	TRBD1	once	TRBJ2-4	CASSVERQGDKNIQYF	TGCGCCAGCAGTGTAGAAAGACAGGGGGACAAAAACATTCAGTACTTC
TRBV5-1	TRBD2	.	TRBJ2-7	CASSLVAGAAYEQYF	TGCGCCAGCAGCTTGGTAGCGGGGGCCGCCTACGAGCAGTACTTC
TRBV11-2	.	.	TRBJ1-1	CASSLGRGQNTEAFF	TGTGCCAGCAGCTTAGGGCGGGGACAGAACACTGAAGCTTTCTTT
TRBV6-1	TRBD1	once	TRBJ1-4	CASSPDRVTNEKLFF	TGTGCCAGCAGTCCGGACAGGGTGACTAATGAAAAACTGTTTTTT
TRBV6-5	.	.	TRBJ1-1	CASSYGLGRELNTEAFF	TGTGCCAGCAGTTATGGACTAGGAAGGGAGTTAAACACTGAAGCTTTCTTT
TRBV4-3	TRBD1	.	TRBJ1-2	CASSQVTGDGYTF	TGCGCCAGCAGCCAAGTAACAGGGGATGGCTACACCTTC
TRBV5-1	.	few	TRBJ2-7	CASTPRGGRHEQYF	TGCGCCAGCACCCCCAGGGGGGGACGCCACGAGCAGTACTTC
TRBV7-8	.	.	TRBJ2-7	CASSPLRGPFYEQYF	TGTGCCAGCAGCCCGCTCCGGGGTCCGTTCTACGAGCAGTACTTC
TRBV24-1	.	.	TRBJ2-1	CATSEPRSSYNEQFF	TGTGCCACCAGTGAACCGAGGAGCTCCTACAATGAGCAGTTCTTC
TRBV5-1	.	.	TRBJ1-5	CASRPTGNTNQPQHF	TGCGCCAGCAGGCCTACAGGGAATACGAATCAGCCCCAGCATTTT
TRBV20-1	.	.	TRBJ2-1	CSAWGARTFYNEQFF	TGCAGTGCTTGGGGGGCTAGGACCTTCTACAATGAGCAGTTCTTC
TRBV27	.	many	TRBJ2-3	CASSSRGTDTQYF	TGTGCCAGCAGCTCCAGGGGCACAGATACGCAGTATTTT
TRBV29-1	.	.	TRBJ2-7	CSVSGGNRGGEQYF	TGCAGCGTGTCCGGGGGAAACAGGGGAGGCGAGCAGTACTTC
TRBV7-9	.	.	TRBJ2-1	CASSLALGGFDEQFF	TGTGCCAGCAGCTTGGCCCTAGGGGGTTTCGATGAGCAGTTCTTC
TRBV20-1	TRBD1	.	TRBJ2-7	CSAQPGTGLHEQYF	TGCAGTGCTCAACCCGGGACAGGGCTCCACGAGCAGTACTTC
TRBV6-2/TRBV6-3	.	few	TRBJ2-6	CASSYYATVSGANVLTF	TGTGCCAGCAGTTACTACGCGACAGTCTCTGGGGCCAACGTCCTGACTTTC
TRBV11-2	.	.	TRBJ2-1	CASSAREAGSLHSQFF	TGTGCCAGCAGCGCGCGGGAAGCTGGTTCTCTCCATTCCCAGTTCTTC
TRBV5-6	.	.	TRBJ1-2	CASSFWAGGYTF	TGTGCCAGCAGCTTCTGGGCCGGGGGCTACACCTTC
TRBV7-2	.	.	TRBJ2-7	CASSLYHSYEQYF	TGTGCCAGCAGCTTATACCACTCCTACGAGCAGTACTTC
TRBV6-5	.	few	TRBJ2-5	CATGRGETQYF	TGTGCCACCGGAAGAGGAGAGACCCAGTACTTC
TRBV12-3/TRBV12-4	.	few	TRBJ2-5	CASSCRGPGAFQETQYF	TGTGCCAGCAGTTGCCGGGGGCCCGGGGCTTTCCAAGAGACCCAGTACTTC
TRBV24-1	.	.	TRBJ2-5	CATSDPGRFQETQYF	TGTGCCACCAGTGATCCCGGACGGTTCCAAGAGACCCAGTACTTC
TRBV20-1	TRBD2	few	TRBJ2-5	CSAIAGGQETQYF	TGCAGTGCTATAGCGGGGGGGCAAGAGACCCAGTACTTC
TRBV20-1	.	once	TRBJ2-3	CSARDRSGEGGTDTQYF	TGCAGTGCTAGAGATCGTTCTGGGGAGGGGGGCACAGATACGCAGTATTTT
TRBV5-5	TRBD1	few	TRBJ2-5	CASSHIGQVGETQYF	TGTGCCAGCAGCCACATCGGACAGGTGGGGGAGACCCAGTACTTC
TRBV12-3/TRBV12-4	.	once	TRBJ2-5	CASSFRQGRGQETQYF	TGTGCCAGCAGTTTTCGGCAGGGGCGGGGGCAAGAGACCCAGTACTTC
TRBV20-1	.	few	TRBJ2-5	CSASPPGPETQYF	TGCAGTGCTAGTCCCCCGGGCCCAGAGACCCAGTACTTC
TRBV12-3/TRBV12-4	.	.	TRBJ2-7	CASSLAPSEQYF	TGTGCCAGCAGTTTGGCCCCCTCCGAGCAGTACTTC
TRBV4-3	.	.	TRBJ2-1	CASSHQGVVGEQFF	TGCGCCAGCAGCCATCAGGGCGTCGTTGGGGAGCAGTTCTTC
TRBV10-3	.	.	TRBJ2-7	CAIRAGTSSSYEQYF	TGTGCCATCAGGGCCGGGACGTCAAGCTCCTACGAGCAGTACTTC
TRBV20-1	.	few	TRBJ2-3	CSASLGGATSSTDTQYF	TGCAGTGCTAGCTTAGGTGGGGCTACCTCTAGCACAGATACGCAGTATTTT
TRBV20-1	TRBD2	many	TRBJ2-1	CSTRGASYNEQFF	TGCAGCACGCGGGGGGCCTCCTACAATGAGCAGTTCTTC
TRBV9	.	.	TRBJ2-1	CASSVNSTYNEQFF	TGTGCCAGCAGCGTAAACTCCACCTACAATGAGCAGTTCTTC
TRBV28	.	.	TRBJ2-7	CASSFYGTQLPYEQYF	TGTGCCAGCAGTTTCTATGGGACACAACTTCCCTACGAGCAGTACTTC
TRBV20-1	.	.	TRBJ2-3	CSARDWQVPTDTQYF	TGCAGTGCTAGAGATTGGCAGGTCCCCACAGATACGCAGTATTTT
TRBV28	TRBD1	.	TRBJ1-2	CASSFWDRGRSVYYGYTF	TGTGCCAGCAGTTTCTGGGACAGGGGGCGGTCCGTATACTATGGCTACACCTTC
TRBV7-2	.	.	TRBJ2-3	CASSLVPYITNTDTQYF	TGTGCCAGCAGCTTAGTGCCCTATATCACTAACACAGATACGCAGTATTTT
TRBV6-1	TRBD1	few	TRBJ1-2	CASKPTGNYGYTF	TGTGCCAGCAAACCGACAGGGAACTATGGCTACACCTTC
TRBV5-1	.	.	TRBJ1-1	CASREGLLNTEAFF	TGCGCCAGCAGAGAGGGACTCCTAAACACTGAAGCTTTCTTT